A selection of T cell receptor beta chains follows, all from one sample in a study of response to subunit inactivated influenza vaccine. TCRdb analysed the RT-PCR reads with MiXCR anew, one entry per CDR3 protein. Of 550,000 to 800,000 distinct CDR3 sequences listed, 15% to 18% are singletons. Material: PBMCs from blood, obtained 11 to 12 days after vaccination. These TCRs come from a man aged 50 to 60 who received an inactivated influenza vaccine. CDR3s leave out the opening cysteine and the closing phenylalanine or tryptophan.

j_call,v_call,cdr3_aa
TRBJ2-4,TRBV29-1,SVEEGTGVVHIQY
TRBJ2-1,TRBV3-1,ASSQDLHNEQF
TRBJ2-5,TRBV2,ASSGTSGLTQETQY
TRBJ2-3,TRBV12-3/TRBV12-4,ASSSQLGLAGTDTQY
TRBJ1-2,TRBV3-1,ASSGQYDGYT
TRBJ2-1,TRBV29-1,SVEGRGHYNEQF
TRBJ2-3,TRBV20-1,SAETRGLSSPSTDTQY
TRBJ2-7,TRBV10-3,AISGAGGNEQY
TRBJ1-5,TRBV4-3,ASSREGRDQPQH
TRBJ1-4,TRBV4-1,ASSPKAQGNEKLF
TRBJ1-1,TRBV5-1,ASSLMGSGPGSTEAF
TRBJ2-5,TRBV7-7,ASSLSTGGGETQY
TRBJ2-5,TRBV5-5,ASSLMGGETQY
TRBJ2-1,TRBV5-1,ASSLVRKSLYNEQF
TRBJ2-1,TRBV3-1,ASSQASEQF
TRBJ2-2,TRBV20-1,SARTASGADTGELF
TRBJ1-1,TRBV2,ATGTLNTEAF
TRBJ2-3,TRBV4-3,ASSQGKLAGDTQY
TRBJ2-7,TRBV7-2,ASSPGAIASYEQY
TRBJ1-6,TRBV12-3/TRBV12-4,ASSLAGRASPLH
TRBJ2-2,TRBV7-6,ASSLEGGAGELF
TRBJ1-2,TRBV20-1,SARAEAGTGISYGYT
TRBJ2-7,TRBV6-2/TRBV6-3,ASSYSGREWEQY
TRBJ2-1,TRBV5-4,ASSVIGSGRGNEQF
TRBJ2-7,TRBV5-6,ASSPPGQGGYEQY
TRBJ2-1,TRBV20-1,SANSGGAVNEQF
TRBJ2-3,TRBV15,ATSREADFADTQY
TRBJ2-5,TRBV10-3,AISDTSGLKEETQY
TRBJ1-2,TRBV12-3/TRBV12-4,ASTSRANDYGYT
TRBJ2-5,TRBV20-1,SAEAPAGGRVTETQY
TRBJ1-5,TRBV10-3,ASQGGGGQPQH
TRBJ1-5,TRBV12-3/TRBV12-4,ASSSQGAGQPQH
TRBJ2-5,TRBV10-3,AISELGGTGGFGETQY
TRBJ2-7,TRBV28,ASSLRGQGRLVEQY
TRBJ1-6,TRBV2,AGGADGASPLH
TRBJ2-5,TRBV4-2,ASSQGSETQY
TRBJ1-1,TRBV12-3/TRBV12-4,ASSKQQNAEAF
TRBJ2-5,TRBV11-2,ASSSYRVRETQY
TRBJ1-1,TRBV10-3,AISVGQNTEAF
TRBJ2-4,TRBV5-1,ASSAANIQY
TRBJ2-2,TRBV12-5,ASGHHTGELF
TRBJ2-3,TRBV28,ASSYPRDRGRTDTQY
TRBJ2-5,TRBV5-5,ASSLGQGTTQY
TRBJ2-3,TRBV7-2,ASSLFPGGRTDTQY
TRBJ2-2,TRBV6-1,ASKNSGTNSGTGELF
TRBJ1-1,TRBV12-3/TRBV12-4,ASSFRVDEAF
TRBJ1-1,TRBV4-1,ASSPYGQGAMTEAF
TRBJ2-7,TRBV20-1,SAHPSAGSHYEQY